One and the same sample provided the 27 T cell receptor beta chains below, sequenced in a study of OX40 agonist ivuxolimab in advanced cancers. The protocol was immunoSEQ multiplex PCR, while the TCRdb copy is restricted to in-frame clones and leaves out a portion. The sample consists of some 70,000 clones, 80% to 90% of them appearing once. Material: CD4+ or CD8+ T cells sorted from blood, obtained in a trial of the OX40 agonist ivuxolimab. The receptors stem from an adult with an advanced solid tumor such as melanoma, head and neck, liver or kidney cancer.

The rearrangement links TRBV19 to TRBJ2-4; D is unclear. The CDR3 is 15 residues long. CDR1 and CDR2 from the germline V gene are LNHDA and SQIVND (reference sequence). V was cut by 9 bases and J by 0 bases, with 15 bases left in between. DNA of the CDR3: TGTGCCAGCCAAAGGACCGATCTAGCCAAAAACATTCAGTACTTC. Residues: CASQRTDLAKNIQYF.

This chain connects TRBV23-1 to TRBJ1-3; possible D gene TRBD1, 5 bases. TRBV23-1 is given ORF status, its function remaining uncertain. The CDR3 is 17 residues long. Deletions cut 6 bases from V and 4 bases from J, with 22 bases between. The CDR3 reads CASRPKGLKEVGNTIYF. Here the CDR3 DNA reads TGCGCCAGCAGGCCTAAGGGACTCAAGGAGGTAGGAAACACCATATATTTT.

This chain links TRBV11-3 with TRBJ1-1; a weak D match, TRBD1 (6 bases). The V end was cut by 4 bases, the J end by 3 bases, with 15 bases between. This CDR3 is built from 15 residues. CDR1 and CDR2 (germline): SGHNT, YENEEA. This CDR3 is CASSSRTALDTEAFF. CDR3 DNA sequence: TGTGCCAGCAGCTCCCGGACAGCCTTGGACACTGAAGCTTTCTTT. Supplemented by reference TRBV11-3 and TRBJ1-1, the full variable domain reads EAGVVQSPRYKIIEKKQPVAFWCNPISGHNTLYWYLQNLGQGPELLIRYENEEAVDDSQLPKDRFSAERLKGVDSTLKIQPAELGDSAVYLCASSSRTALDTEAFFGQGTRLTVV.

This clone was observed a single time. The genes are TRBV6-5 and TRBJ1-1; D gene uncertain. CDR3 length: 13 amino acids. From germline, CDR1 is MNHEY and CDR2 SVGAGI. V was trimmed by 5 bases and J by 4 bases, leaving 11 bases between them. CDR3 amino acids: CASSTAGGTEAFF. CDR3 coding DNA: TGTGCCAGCAGTACTGCGGGCGGCACTGAAGCTTTCTTT.

This chain links TRBV28 with TRBJ1-3, with TRBD1 identical over 7 bases. CDR1 is MDHEN and CDR2 is SYDVKM in the germline V gene. The CDR3 is 15 amino acids. Losses at the gene ends were 0 bases for V and 5 bases for J; bases not matched to a gene: 4. CDR3 DNA sequence: TGTGCCAGCAGTTTATGGCAGACAGGGAGAAACACCATATATTTT. Protein product: CASSLWQTGRNTIYF.

This clone was recorded a few times. V and J are TRBV27 and TRBJ1-1; D is possibly TRBD1 (5 bases). Germline CDR1 is MNHEY and CDR2 is SMNVEV (reference sequence). This CDR3 contains 13 residues. Trimming left V 6 bases short and J 1 base short, with 9 bases between. The CDR3 spells CASRKTGNTEAFF. The CDR3 DNA reads as TGTGCCAGCAGGAAAACAGGGAACACTGAAGCTTTCTTT.

The gene calls are TRBV5-5 and TRBJ1-5, with D perhaps matching TRBD1 (5 bases). V gave up 4 bases and J gave up 4 bases, with 15 bases separating them. The length of the CDR3 is 15 residues. Germline values: CDR1 SGHKS, CDR2 YYEKEE (reference sequence). The CDR3 DNA sequence: TGTGCCAGCAGCCGCCGGGACGGGAATAATCAGCCCCAGCATTTT. Residues: CASSRRDGNNQPQHF.

The V call is TRBV12-5, the J call TRBJ2-7, with TRBD2 as a possible D gene (6 bases). The CDR3 contains 14 residues. Germline V gene sequence: CDR1 LGHNT, CDR2 FRNRAP. Trimming took 5 bases from V and 2 from J, leaving 13 bases between them. The CDR3 loop is CASGPRGGAYEQYF. The DNA of the CDR3 is TGTGCTAGTGGTCCTCGTGGAGGGGCCTACGAGCAGTACTTC.

V gene TRBV11-3 combines with J gene TRBJ2-1, with D possibly being TRBD2 (7 bases). CDR3 length: 14 amino acids. The V gene's germline CDR1 is SGHNT and CDR2 YENEEA. V lost 8 bases and J 6 bases, leaving 17 bases between the germline ends. The CDR3 spells CASGGARGSNEQFF. CDR3 nucleotides: TGTGCCAGCGGGGGGGCCAGGGGAAGCAATGAGCAGTTCTTC.

The chain links TRBV7-2 to TRBJ1-3; unclear D gene. Germline assignment: CDR1 SGHTA and CDR2 FQGNSA. Trimming took 4 bases from V and 0 from J, leaving 7 bases between them. The CDR3 has 14 residues. CDR3 amino acids: CASSSSASGNTIYF. CDR3 nucleotides: TGTGCCAGCAGCTCATCGGCCTCTGGAAACACCATATATTTT.

The chain carries TRBV18 and TRBJ1-2; D unresolved. V lost 6 bases, J lost 8 bases, and 16 bases lay in between. This CDR3 comprises 13 residues. The V gene's germline CDR1 is KGHSH and CDR2 LQKENI. The CDR3 DNA is TGTGCCAGCTCTGATTACGGGAGCCTAGGCTACACCTTC. Translating it yields CASSDYGSLGYTF.

The V and J genes are TRBV5-1 and TRBJ1-1; D is ambiguous. Trimming left V 4 bases short and J 7 bases short, with 17 bases between. Germline loops: CDR1 SGHRS, CDR2 YFSETQ. CDR3 size: 14 residues. CDR3 protein: CASSPLDYNDEAFF. The CDR3 DNA follows: TGCGCCAGCAGCCCCCTAGACTATAACGATGAAGCTTTCTTT. Looking up the rest from reference TRBV5-1 and TRBJ1-1 gives the full variable domain: KAGVTQTPRYLIKTRGQQVTLSCSPISGHRSVSWYQQTPGQGLQFLFEYFSETQRNKGNFPGRFSGRQFSNSRSEMNVSTLELGDSALYLCASSPLDYNDEAFFGQGTRLTVV.

The V call is TRBV11-2, the J call TRBJ2-5; 11 bases map to TRBD2. The CDR3 has 17 amino acids. V was clipped by 1 base and J by 7 bases; unmatched bases: 11. CDR1 is SGHAT, CDR2 FQNNGV, per germline. The CDR3 loop is CASSLVVVSGGAGTQYF. CDR3 bases: TGTGCCAGCAGCTTAGTTGTCGTTAGCGGGGGGGCCGGGACCCAGTACTTC.

J is TRBJ1-6 and V is TRBV14; D is unclear. With 3 bases removed from V and 13 bases from J, the gap between germline ends came to 7 bases. CDR1 and CDR2 (germline): SGHDN, FVKESK. This CDR3 has 11 amino acids. As DNA, the CDR3 is TGTGCCAGCAGCCAGAAAGGGCCCCTCCACTTT. This gives the protein CASSQKGPLHF.

This clone was detected a few times. The chain combines TRBV5-6 with TRBJ1-6; 7 bases are shared with TRBD1. With 7 bases clipped from V and 10 bases from J, the junction kept 11 bases outside the gene matches. The CDR3 runs to 14 residues. Per the germline V gene, CDR1 is SGHDT and CDR2 is YYEEEE. The CDR3 is CASGLRGLGSPLHF. The CDR3 nucleotides read TGTGCCAGCGGGCTGAGGGGGCTTGGATCACCCCTCCACTTT.

The chain combines TRBV7-9 with TRBJ1-4; D remains unclear. Trimming cost V 5 bases and J 2 bases, with 9 bases left between them. The CDR3 length is 14 residues. CDR1 and CDR2 (germline): SEHNR, FQNEAQ (reference sequence). The CDR3 reads CASSEISTNEKLFF. CDR3 bases: TGTGCCAGCAGCGAAATAAGCACTAATGAAAAACTGTTTTTT.

The rearrangement uses TRBV9 and TRBJ2-2, with 11 bases matching TRBD2. This CDR3 region has 18 residues. V shed 0 bases and J 4 bases; nucleotides not matched to a gene: 8. Germline loops: CDR1 SGDLS, CDR2 YYNGEE. For the CDR3, the DNA is TGTGCCAGCAGCGTAGATTCTAGCGGGGGGCGACCCACCGGGGAGCTGTTTTTT. Protein: CASSVDSSGGRPTGELFF.

CDR3 DNA: TGTGCCAGCAGGACGACAGGGCTGAACACCGGGGAGCTGTTTTTT. Encoded protein: CASRTTGLNTGELFF. The chain couples TRBV9 to TRBJ2-2, with 7 nucleotides matching TRBD1. V dropped 5 bases and J dropped 1; count of bases not matched to a gene: 5. CDR3 size: 15 residues. Germline V gene lookup returns CDR1 SGDLS and CDR2 YYNGEE.

The chain is built from TRBV5-1 and TRBJ1-2; maybe TRBD1 (6 bases). The CDR3 spans 14 residues. Deletions cut 6 bases from V and 2 bases from J, with 14 bases between. Germline CDR1 reads SGHRS; CDR2 reads YFSETQ. The CDR3 DNA reads as TGCGCCAGCACCCGGGGGGCAGGGAACTATGGCTACACCTTC. It yields the protein CASTRGAGNYGYTF.

The V and J genes are TRBV1 and TRBJ2-2; TRBD2, the D gene given by the table, was not confirmed from the DNA. TRBV1 is given as a pseudogene. The CDR3 spans 17 residues. The CDR3 coding sequence is TGCACCAGCAGCCCTTTCGGGACTAGCGTTCACACCGGGGAGCTGTTTTTT. Its translation is CTSSPFGTSVHTGELFF.

V and J are TRBV29-1 and TRBJ1-2, with D possibly matching TRBD1 (5 bases). Germline V gene lookup returns CDR1 SQVTM and CDR2 ANQGSEA. V was shortened by 5 bases and J by 4 bases, with 14 bases between the two germline ends. The CDR3 extends over 13 amino acids. The CDR3 nucleotides are TGCAGCGTTACGGTTGGGGCGAGCTATGGCTACACCTTC. Its protein is CSVTVGASYGYTF.

The rearrangement uses TRBV5-1 and TRBJ1-2; 12 bases fit TRBD1. This CDR3 comprises 17 residues. V was clipped by 4 bases and J by 4 bases; unmatched bases: 11. Germline V gene data show CDR1 as SGHRS and CDR2 as YFSETQ. CDR3 sequence (DNA): TGCGCCAGCAGCCCTCAACCGGGACAGGGGGCCAGCTATGGCTACACCTTC. Translated, it gives CASSPQPGQGASYGYTF.

This clone was seen a single time. The rearrangement uses TRBV7-3 and TRBJ2-7, with D hard to call. CDR1 is SGHTA and CDR2 is FQGTGA in the germline V gene. The V end was cut by 5 bases, the J end by 3 bases, with 14 bases between. The CDR3 extends over 14 amino acids. The CDR3 spells CASSLQAVLYEQYF. For the CDR3, the DNA is TGTGCCAGCAGCCTTCAAGCCGTTCTCTACGAGCAGTACTTC.

The chain has TRBV11-3 and TRBJ2-1, with 9 bases identical to TRBD1. This CDR3 is 15 amino acids long. Germline trimming cut 3 bases from V and 3 bases from J; bases unmatched to any gene: 3. Germline V gene data show CDR1 as SGHNT and CDR2 as YENEEA. The CDR3 DNA reads as TGTGCCAGCAGCTTGGGGGACAGGGTCTACAATGAGCAGTTCTTC. It yields the protein CASSLGDRVYNEQFF.

The chain combines TRBV28 with TRBJ1-5; 10 bases align to TRBD1. Losses at the gene ends were 7 bases for V and 6 bases for J; bases not matched to a gene: 9. Germline CDR1 and CDR2: MDHEN and SYDVKM. The CDR3 spans 15 residues. The CDR3 loop is CASTYRDRGTQPQHF. The DNA for the CDR3 is TGTGCCAGCACATACCGGGACAGGGGTACTCAGCCCCAGCATTTT.

The chain joins TRBV19 to TRBJ1-5, with 7 bases identical to TRBD1. The CDR3 has 15 residues. After removal of 4 bases from V and 2 bases from J, the junction contained 5 bases not matched to a gene. Germline V CDR1 and CDR2: LNHDA, SQIVND (reference sequence). CDR3 nucleotide sequence: TGTGCCAGTAGTAACAGGGGAGGAGGCAATCAGCCCCAGCATTTT. This sequence encodes CASSNRGGGNQPQHF.

This sequence joins TRBV7-2 and TRBJ1-3, with 7 bases fitting TRBD1. With 1 base clipped from V and 2 bases from J, the junction kept 2 bases outside the gene matches. Germline CDR1 reads SGHTA; CDR2 reads FQGNSA. CDR3 length: 15 amino acids. The CDR3 DNA reads as TGTGCCAGCAGCTTAGACAGGGGCCCTGGAAACACCATATATTTT. Its translation: CASSLDRGPGNTIYF.